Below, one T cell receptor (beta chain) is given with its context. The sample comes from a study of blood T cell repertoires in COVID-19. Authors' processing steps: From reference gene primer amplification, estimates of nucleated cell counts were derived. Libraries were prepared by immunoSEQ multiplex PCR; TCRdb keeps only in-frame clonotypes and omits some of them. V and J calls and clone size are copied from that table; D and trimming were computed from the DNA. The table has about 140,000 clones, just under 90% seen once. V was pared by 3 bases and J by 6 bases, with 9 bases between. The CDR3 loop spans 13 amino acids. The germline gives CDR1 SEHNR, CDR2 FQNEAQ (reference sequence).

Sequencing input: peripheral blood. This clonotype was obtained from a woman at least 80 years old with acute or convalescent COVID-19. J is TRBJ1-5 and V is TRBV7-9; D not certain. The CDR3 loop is CASSFGLLQPQHF. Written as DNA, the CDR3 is TGTGCCAGCAGCTTCGGACTTCTTCAGCCCCAGCATTTT.